Reported below is one T cell receptor beta chain. The antigen remains unidentified. The record originates from a study of coeliac disease. J lost 7 bases, V lost 8 bases, and 8 bases had no gene match. Germline CDR1 reads MNHEY; CDR2 reads SMNVEV (reference sequence). CDR3 length equals 13 residues. Measured with immunoSEQ multiplex PCR; TCRdb has only the in-frame clones, and not every one. The sample lists 1,500 to 2,000 clones; 64% were seen once. Study-wide results and limits: Intraepithelial and lamina propria fractions were not highly pure, so cross-contamination was possible.

The sample taken for sequencing was intraepithelial lymphocytes from the gut. This chain connects TRBV27 to TRBJ1-5, with 7 bases fitting TRBD1. This clonotype was sampled from a woman between 50 and 59 years old with celiac disease on a gluten-free diet. The CDR3 loop is CASGRQGAQPQHF. CDR3 nucleotide sequence: TGTGCCAGCGGCCGACAGGGCGCGCAGCCCCAGCATTTT.